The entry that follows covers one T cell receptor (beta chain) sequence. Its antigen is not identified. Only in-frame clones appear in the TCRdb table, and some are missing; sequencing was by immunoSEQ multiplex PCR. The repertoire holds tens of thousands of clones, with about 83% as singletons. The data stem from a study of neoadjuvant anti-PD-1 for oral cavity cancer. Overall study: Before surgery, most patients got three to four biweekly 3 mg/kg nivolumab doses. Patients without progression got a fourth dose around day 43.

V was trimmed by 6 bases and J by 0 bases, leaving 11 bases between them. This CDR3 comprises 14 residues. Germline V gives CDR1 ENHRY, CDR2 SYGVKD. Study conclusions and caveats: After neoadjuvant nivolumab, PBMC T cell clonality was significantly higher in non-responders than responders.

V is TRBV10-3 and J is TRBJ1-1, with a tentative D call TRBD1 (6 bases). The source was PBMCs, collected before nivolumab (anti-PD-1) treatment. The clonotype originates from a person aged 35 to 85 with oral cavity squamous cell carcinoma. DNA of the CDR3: TGTGCCATCAGCAAACAGGGTGTGAACACTGAAGCTTTCTTT. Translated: CAISKQGVNTEAFF.